This T cell receptor (beta chain) was retrieved from a study of shared clonotypes between healthy human individuals. Study observations and caveats: Donor scarcity curtailed the genetic and exposure-history diversity represented herein. Despite large depth, rarefaction showed incomplete sorted-subset sequencing.

Naive CD8 populations comprised CD45RO-negative cells positively selected for CCR7, excluding terminally differentiated effector memory CD45RA+ cells. Trimming pared 4 bases from V and 6 bases from J, leaving 19 bases between. The CDR3 has 15 amino acids. Germline loops: CDR1 LNHNV, CDR2 YYDKDF (reference sequence). This clone was observed once. Antigen unknown. Deep was the level used in running the assay. Method: immunoSEQ multiplex PCR; TCRdb's copy keeps in-frame clones and lacks some. The sample lists around 640,000 clones, 95% to 96% seen once, with approximately 0.12% in the top ten. The sequenced sample was naive CD8+ T cells sorted from blood. The chain links TRBV15 to TRBJ2-7; no definite D call. The receptor's source is a woman aged 25-40 years in good health. CDR3 sequence: CATSILKRVGSEQYF. CDR3 nucleotide sequence: TGTGCCACCAGCATACTAAAACGGGTGGGTAGCGAGCAGTACTTC.